These 13 T cell receptor beta chains originate from one sample sequenced in a study of Graves' ophthalmopathy and Graves' hyperthyroidism. TCR beta CDR3 amplification used RNA transcripts. A first-round RT-PCR used HTBI primers, followed by a second-round multiplex PCR. TCRdb redid the calling of the multiplex PCR reads with MiXCR, one entry per CDR3 protein. The sample holds more than 300,000 distinct CDR3 sequences, approximately 15% seen once. Sequenced: peripheral blood. These receptors came from a woman between 18 and 30 years old with stable Graves' hyperthyroidism.

This clonotype was found many times. The rearrangement joins TRBV24-1 to TRBJ2-5; D gene ambiguous. The CDR3 has 17 amino acids. V shed 0 bases and J shed 5 bases, with 18 bases lying between them. Germline lookup yields CDR1 KGHDR and CDR2 SFDVKD. This CDR3 reads CATSDLSFWGVGETQYF. Here the CDR3 DNA reads TGTGCCACCAGTGATTTGAGTTTTTGGGGTGTTGGCGAGACCCAGTACTTC.

This clonotype was recorded at least ten times. This rearrangement joins TRBV6-2 or TRBV6-3 to TRBJ2-7, with D possibly matching TRBD1 (6 bases). Germline CDR1 reads MNHEY; CDR2 reads SVGEGT. The germline V and J ends were trimmed by 6 bases and 9 bases, with 15 bases remaining between them. This CDR3 has 12 amino acids. The CDR3 coding sequence is TGTGCCAGCAGAAAGACCCAGGGGAGGCAGTACTTC. The encoded protein is CASRKTQGRQYF.

At least ten counts were recorded for this clonotype. The chain employs TRBV29-1 and TRBJ1-2; the match to TRBD1 covers 7 bases. With V trimmed by 7 bases and J by 6 bases, 8 bases remained unmatched. CDR1 and CDR2 from the germline V gene are SQVTM and ANQGSEA. This CDR3 is 12 amino acids long. The CDR3 DNA reads as TGCAGCGGGCAGGGGGACAAAGATGGCTACACCTTC. Residues: CSGQGDKDGYTF.

The chain is built from TRBV18 and TRBJ2-7, with D possibly TRBD2 on 6 matching bases. This CDR3 spans 14 amino acids. V was pared by 3 bases and J by 7 bases, with 16 bases between. The germline gives CDR1 KGHSH, CDR2 LQKENI. For the CDR3, the DNA is TGTGCCAGCTCACCTCTGGGGGGTTCGGGTGAGCAGTACTTC. Protein sequence: CASSPLGGSGEQYF.

J is TRBJ1-1 and V is TRBV6-5, with TRBD1 identical over 7 bases. The V gene end was trimmed by 2 bases and the J gene end by 3 bases; junction bases not matched to a gene: 9. Germline V gene data show CDR1 as MNHEY and CDR2 as SVGAGI. This CDR3 contains 16 residues. As DNA, the CDR3 is TGTGCCAGCAGTTACGGGGACAGCGGTCCGCACACTGAAGCTTTCTTT. It codes for CASSYGDSGPHTEAFF.

Ten or more counts support this clonotype. V and J are TRBV12-3 or TRBV12-4 and TRBJ2-7; 8 nucleotides align to TRBD1. V was clipped by 5 bases and J by 5 bases; unmatched bases: 11. The CDR3 totals 15 residues. CDR3 protein: CASSPSDRARDEQYF. DNA of the CDR3: TGTGCCAGCAGTCCCTCGGACAGGGCTCGGGACGAGCAGTACTTC.

This clonotype was recorded many times. The chain carries TRBV6-5 and TRBJ2-2; TRBD2 agrees at 9 bases. The germline V gene encodes CDR1 MNHEY and CDR2 SVGAGI. CDR3 length: 15 amino acids. With 2 bases clipped from V and 9 bases from J, the junction kept 7 bases outside the gene matches. The CDR3 is CASSYISSGARELFF. For the CDR3, the DNA is TGTGCCAGCAGTTACATCTCTAGCGGGGCACGGGAGCTGTTTTTT.

This clonotype appeared many times. This rearrangement joins TRBV20-1 to TRBJ1-6; maybe TRBD1 (6 bases). The V gene's germline CDR1 is DFQATT and CDR2 SNEGSKA (reference sequence). Trimming shortened V by 6 bases and J by 0 bases, and 15 bases separated the two germline ends. This CDR3 is 16 amino acids long. The CDR3 sequence: CSALQSGVSYNSPLHF. The DNA of the CDR3 is TGCAGTGCCCTCCAATCAGGGGTCTCCTATAATTCACCCCTCCACTTT.

This clonotype was found many times. The rearrangement links TRBV7-9 to TRBJ2-7; TRBD1 matches 8 bases. This CDR3 has 12 residues. Germline-derived CDR1 and CDR2 are SEHNR and FQNEAQ (reference sequence). J was trimmed by 4 bases and V by 10 bases; bases with no gene match: 6. The CDR3 coding sequence is TGTGCCATCCGGGACAGGAGTTACGAGCAGTACTTC. This codes for CAIRDRSYEQYF.

This clonotype was seen at least ten times. This chain links TRBV6-1 with TRBJ1-1; D gene uncertain. Germline CDR1 and CDR2: MNHNS and SASEGT. There are 14 residues in the CDR3. V shed 6 bases and J shed 0 bases, with 11 bases lying between them. The CDR3, as DNA: TGTGCCAGCAGGCCAGGTAAAATGAACACTGAAGCTTTCTTT. Translating gives CASRPGKMNTEAFF.

A few counts support this clonotype. A read error is likely, as this CDR3 ends without the conserved phenylalanine or tryptophan. The chain carries TRBV5-1 and TRBJ2-7; D unresolved. The length of the CDR3 is 14 residues. V was shortened by 0 bases and J by 2 bases, with 9 bases between the two germline ends. Germline V gives CDR1 SGHRS, CDR2 YFSETQ. The CDR3 nucleotides are TGCGCCAGCAGCTTGGGTCCGAGCACCTACGAGCAGTACCTC. This gives the protein CASSLGPSTYEQYL.

This clonotype appeared a few times. This may be a read error, as it is one base from a much larger clone. J is TRBJ1-1 and V is TRBV29-1; D remains unclear. Germline loops: CDR1 SQVTM, CDR2 ANQGSEA. This CDR3 is 13 amino acids long. CDR3 sequence (DNA): TGCAGCGTCGACGGATCCATGAACACTGAAGCTTGCTTT. Translated, it gives CSVDGSMNTEACF.

This clonotype was counted at least ten times. The gene calls are TRBV5-1 and TRBJ1-6; D remains ambiguous. V was pared by 4 bases and J by 0 bases, with 11 bases between. Germline CDR1 SGHRS, CDR2 YFSETQ. The CDR3 runs 16 residues. DNA of the CDR3: TGCGCCAGCAGCCAAGGAGTTCCCTCCTATAATTCACCCCTCCACTTT. This codes for CASSQGVPSYNSPLHF.